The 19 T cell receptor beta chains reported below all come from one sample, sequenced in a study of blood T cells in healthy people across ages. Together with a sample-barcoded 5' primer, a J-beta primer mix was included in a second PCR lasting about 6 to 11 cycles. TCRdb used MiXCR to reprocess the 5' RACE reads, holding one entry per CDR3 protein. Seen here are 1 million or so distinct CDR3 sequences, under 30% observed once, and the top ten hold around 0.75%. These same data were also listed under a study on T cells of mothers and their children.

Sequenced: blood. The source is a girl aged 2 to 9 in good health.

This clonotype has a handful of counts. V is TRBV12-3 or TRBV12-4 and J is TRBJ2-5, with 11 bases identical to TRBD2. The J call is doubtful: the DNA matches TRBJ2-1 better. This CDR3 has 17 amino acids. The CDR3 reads CASSSRTSGGVLGEQFF. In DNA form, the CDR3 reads TGTGCCAGCAGTTCTCGAACTAGCGGGGGAGTCTTGGGAGAGCAGTTCTTC.

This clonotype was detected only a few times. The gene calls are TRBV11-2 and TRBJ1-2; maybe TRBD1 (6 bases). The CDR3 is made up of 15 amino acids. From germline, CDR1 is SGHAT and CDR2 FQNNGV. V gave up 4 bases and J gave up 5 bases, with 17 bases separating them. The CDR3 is CASSSSRGLLYGYTF. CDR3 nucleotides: TGTGCCAGCAGCTCCAGCAGGGGCCTCCTTTATGGCTACACCTTC.

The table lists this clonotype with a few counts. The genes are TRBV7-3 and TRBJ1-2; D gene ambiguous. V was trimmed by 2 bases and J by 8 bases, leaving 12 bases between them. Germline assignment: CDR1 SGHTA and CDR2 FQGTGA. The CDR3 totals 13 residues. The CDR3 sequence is CASSLGSAGGYTF. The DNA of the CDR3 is TGTGCCAGCAGCTTAGGGAGTGCCGGGGGCTACACCTTC. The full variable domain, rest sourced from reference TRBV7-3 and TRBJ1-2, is GAGVSQTPSNKVTEKGKYVELRCDPISGHTALYWYRQSLGQGPEFLIYFQGTGAADDSGLPNDRFFAVRPEGSVSTLKIQRTERGDSAVYLCASSLGSAGGYTFGSGTRLTVV.

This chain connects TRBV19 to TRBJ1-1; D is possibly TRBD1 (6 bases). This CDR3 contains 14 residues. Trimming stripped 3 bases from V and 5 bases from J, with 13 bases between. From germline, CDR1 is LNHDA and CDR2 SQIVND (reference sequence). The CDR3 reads CASSITGSGTEAFF. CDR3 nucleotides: TGTGCCAGTAGTATCACAGGGTCCGGGACTGAAGCTTTCTTT.

The CDR3: CASTATGGTGTEKLFF. CDR3 bases: TGCGCCAGCACCGCGACAGGGGGCACCGGGACCGAAAAACTGTTTTTT. V usage is TRBV4-1 and J usage is TRBJ1-4, with TRBD1 matching 10 bases. The CDR3 totals 16 residues. J was trimmed by 8 bases and V by 7 bases; bases with no gene match: 13. Germline V gives CDR1 MGHRA, CDR2 YSYEKL.

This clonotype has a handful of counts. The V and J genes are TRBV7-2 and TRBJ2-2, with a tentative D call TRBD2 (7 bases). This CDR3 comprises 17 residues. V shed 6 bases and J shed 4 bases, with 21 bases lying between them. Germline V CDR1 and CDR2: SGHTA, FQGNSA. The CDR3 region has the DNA TGTGCCAGCAGACTTTTTGCGGGGGCTCCCATCACCGGGGAGCTGTTTTTT. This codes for CASRLFAGAPITGELFF.

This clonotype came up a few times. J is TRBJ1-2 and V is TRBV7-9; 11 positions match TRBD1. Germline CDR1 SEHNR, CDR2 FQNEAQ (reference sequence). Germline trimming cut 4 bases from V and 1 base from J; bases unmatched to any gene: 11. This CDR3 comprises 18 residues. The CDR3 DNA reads TGTGCCAGCAGCTCGGGGACAGGGGGGCCACTCGGTAACTATGGCTACACCTTC. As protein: CASSSGTGGPLGNYGYTF.

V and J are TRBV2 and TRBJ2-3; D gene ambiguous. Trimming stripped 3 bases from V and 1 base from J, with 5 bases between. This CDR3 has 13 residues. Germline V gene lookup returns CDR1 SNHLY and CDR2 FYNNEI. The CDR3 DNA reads TGTGCCAGCAGTGACATTGGCACAGATACGCAGTATTTT. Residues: CASSDIGTDTQYF.

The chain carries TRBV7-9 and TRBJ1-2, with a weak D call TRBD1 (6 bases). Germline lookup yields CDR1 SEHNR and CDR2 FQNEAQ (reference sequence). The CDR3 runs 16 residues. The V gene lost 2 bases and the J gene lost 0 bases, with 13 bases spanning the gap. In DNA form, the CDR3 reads TGTGCCAGCAGCTTACTCTTACAGGGCTCTAACTATGGCTACACCTTC. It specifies CASSLLLQGSNYGYTF.

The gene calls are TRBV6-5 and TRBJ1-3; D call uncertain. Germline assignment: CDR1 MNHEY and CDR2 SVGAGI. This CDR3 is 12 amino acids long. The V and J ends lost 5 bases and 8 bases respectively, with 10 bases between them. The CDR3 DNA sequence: TGTGCCAGCAGTGTCCGGGGAGACACCATATATTTT. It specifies CASSVRGDTIYF.

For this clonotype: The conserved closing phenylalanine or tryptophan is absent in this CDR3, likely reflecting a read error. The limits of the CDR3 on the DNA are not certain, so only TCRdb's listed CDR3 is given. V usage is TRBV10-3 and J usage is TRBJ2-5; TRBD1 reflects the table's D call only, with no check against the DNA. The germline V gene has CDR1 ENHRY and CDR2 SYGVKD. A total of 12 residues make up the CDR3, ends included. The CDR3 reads CAIRDSRDRGLL.

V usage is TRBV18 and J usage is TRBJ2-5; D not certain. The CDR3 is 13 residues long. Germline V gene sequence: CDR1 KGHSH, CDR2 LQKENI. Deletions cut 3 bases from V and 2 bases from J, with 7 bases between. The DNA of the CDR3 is TGTGCCAGCTCACCGGAACTTCAAGAGACCCAGTACTTC. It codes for CASSPELQETQYF.

The DNA of the CDR3 is TGCGCCAGCAGCTTAGGCAGGGATCCTTCTAATGAAAAACTGTTTTTT. Translating it yields CASSLGRDPSNEKLFF. V usage is TRBV5-1 and J usage is TRBJ1-4, with TRBD1 as a possible D gene (5 bases). V was pared by 2 bases and J by 3 bases, with 14 bases between. CDR1 is SGHRS, CDR2 YFSETQ, per germline. The CDR3 sequence is 16 residues long.

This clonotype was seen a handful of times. CDR3 region: CASGVPGASSYEQYF. The CDR3 DNA follows: TGTGCCAGCGGGGTCCCGGGGGCTAGCAGCTACGAGCAGTACTTC. The chain couples TRBV7-2 to TRBJ2-5; D tentatively fits TRBD1 or TRBD2 (6 bases each). TRBJ2-7 matches the DNA end more closely, so the J call is doubtful. From germline, CDR1 is SGHTA and CDR2 FQGNSA. The CDR3 is 15 residues long.

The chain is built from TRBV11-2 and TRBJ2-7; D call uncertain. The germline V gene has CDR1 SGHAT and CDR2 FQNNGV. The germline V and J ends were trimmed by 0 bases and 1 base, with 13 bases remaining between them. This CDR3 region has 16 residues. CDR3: CASSLDQVAESYEQYF. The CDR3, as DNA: TGTGCCAGCAGCTTAGATCAGGTGGCAGAATCCTACGAGCAGTACTTC. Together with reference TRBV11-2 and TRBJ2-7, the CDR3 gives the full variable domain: EAGVAQSPRYKIIEKRQSVAFWCNPISGHATLYWYQQILGQGPKLLIQFQNNGVVDDSQLPKDRFSAERLKGVDSTLKIQPAKLEDSAVYLCASSLDQVAESYEQYFGPGTRLTVT.

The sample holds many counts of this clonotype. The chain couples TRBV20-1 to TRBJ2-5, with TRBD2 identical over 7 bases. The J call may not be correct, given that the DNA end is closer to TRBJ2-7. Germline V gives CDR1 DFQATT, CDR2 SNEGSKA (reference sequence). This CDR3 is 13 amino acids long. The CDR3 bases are TGCAGTGCTAGGATTAGCGGGTCATACGAGCAGTACTTC. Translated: CSARISGSYEQYF.

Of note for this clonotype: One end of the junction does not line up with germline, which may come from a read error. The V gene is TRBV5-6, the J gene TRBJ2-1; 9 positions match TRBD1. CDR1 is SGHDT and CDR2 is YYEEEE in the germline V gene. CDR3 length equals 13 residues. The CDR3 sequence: CASRGTGGWEQCF. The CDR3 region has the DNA TGTGCCAGCAGAGGAACAGGGGGCTGGGAGCAGTGCTTC.

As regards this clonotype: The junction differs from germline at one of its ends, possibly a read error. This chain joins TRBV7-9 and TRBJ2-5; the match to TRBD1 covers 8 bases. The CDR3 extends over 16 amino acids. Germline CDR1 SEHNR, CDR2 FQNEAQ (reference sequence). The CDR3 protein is CASTGLFRVESGGMFF. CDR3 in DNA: TGTGCCAGCACCGGGCTTTTCCGGGTGGAGTCAGGGGGCATGTTCTTC.

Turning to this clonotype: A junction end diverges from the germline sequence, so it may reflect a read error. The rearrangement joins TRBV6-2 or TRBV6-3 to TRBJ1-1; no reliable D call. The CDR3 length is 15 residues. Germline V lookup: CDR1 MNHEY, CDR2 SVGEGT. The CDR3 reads CASSYLSRGNTEAFF. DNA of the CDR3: TGTGCCAGCAGTTACTTAAGCCGGGGAAACACCGAAGCTTTCTTT.